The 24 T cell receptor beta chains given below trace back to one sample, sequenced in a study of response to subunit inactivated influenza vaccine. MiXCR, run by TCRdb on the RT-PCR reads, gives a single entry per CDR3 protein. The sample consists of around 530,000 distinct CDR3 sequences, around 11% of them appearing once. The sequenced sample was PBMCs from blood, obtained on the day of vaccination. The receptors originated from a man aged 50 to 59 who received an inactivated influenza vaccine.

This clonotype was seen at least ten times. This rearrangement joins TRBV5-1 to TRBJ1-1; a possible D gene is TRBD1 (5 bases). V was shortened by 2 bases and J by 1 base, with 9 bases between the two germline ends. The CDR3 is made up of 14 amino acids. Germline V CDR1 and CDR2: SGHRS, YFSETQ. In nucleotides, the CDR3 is TGCGCCAGCAGCTTACGAGGGGAGAACACTGAAGCTTTCTTT. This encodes CASSLRGENTEAFF.

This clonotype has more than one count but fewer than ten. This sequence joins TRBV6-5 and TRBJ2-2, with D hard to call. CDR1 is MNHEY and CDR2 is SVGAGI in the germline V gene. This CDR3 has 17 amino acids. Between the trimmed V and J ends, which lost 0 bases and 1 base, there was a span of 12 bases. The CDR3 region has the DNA TGTGCCAGCAGTTACTCCTCCTCCTCACGGAACACCGGGGAGCTGTTTTTT. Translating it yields CASSYSSSSRNTGELFF.

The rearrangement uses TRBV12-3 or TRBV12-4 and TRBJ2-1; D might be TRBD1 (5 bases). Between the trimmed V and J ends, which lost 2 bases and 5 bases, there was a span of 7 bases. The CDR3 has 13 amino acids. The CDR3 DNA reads TGTGCCAGCAGTTTATGGGGCAACAATGAGCAGTTCTTC. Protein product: CASSLWGNNEQFF.

The DNA for the CDR3 is TGTGCCAGCAGTTTAATCGTTAAGGGGTCTGAAGCTTTCTTT. It is translated as CASSLIVKGSEAFF. The rearrangement joins TRBV12-3 or TRBV12-4 to TRBJ1-1, with TRBD1 as a possible D gene (5 bases). The CDR3 consists of 14 residues. V lost 2 bases, J lost 6 bases, and 13 bases lay in between.

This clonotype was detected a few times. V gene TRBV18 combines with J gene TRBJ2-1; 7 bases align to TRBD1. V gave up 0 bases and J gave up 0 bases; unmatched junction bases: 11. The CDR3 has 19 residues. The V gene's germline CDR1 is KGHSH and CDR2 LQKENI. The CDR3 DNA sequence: TGTGCCAGCTCACCACCGAAAGGGGGCAGGGGAAGCTCCTACAATGAGCAGTTCTTC. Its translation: CASSPPKGGRGSSYNEQFF.

This chain's CDR3 is CASSYNIYQPQHF. In DNA, the CDR3 is TGTGCCAGCAGTTACAATATCTATCAGCCCCAGCATTTT. The chain carries TRBV6-5 and TRBJ1-5, with D unresolved. The V and J ends lost 2 bases and 5 bases respectively, with 7 bases between them. The CDR3 is 13 amino acids. Germline values: CDR1 MNHEY, CDR2 SVGAGI.

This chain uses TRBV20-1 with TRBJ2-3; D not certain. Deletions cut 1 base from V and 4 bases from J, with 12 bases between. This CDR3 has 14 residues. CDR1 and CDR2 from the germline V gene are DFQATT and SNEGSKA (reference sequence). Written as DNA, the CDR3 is TGCAGTGCTAGAGTCGGTAGAGAGGCAGATACGCAGTATTTT. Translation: CSARVGREADTQYF.

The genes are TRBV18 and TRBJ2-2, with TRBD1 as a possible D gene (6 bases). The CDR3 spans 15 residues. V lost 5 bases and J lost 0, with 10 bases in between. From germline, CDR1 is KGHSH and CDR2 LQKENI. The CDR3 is CASSRTEANTGELFF. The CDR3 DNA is TGTGCCAGCTCAAGGACAGAAGCGAACACCGGGGAGCTGTTTTTT.

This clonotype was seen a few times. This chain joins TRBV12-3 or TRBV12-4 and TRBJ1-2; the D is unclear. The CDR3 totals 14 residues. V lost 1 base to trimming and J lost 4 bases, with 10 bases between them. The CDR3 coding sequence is TGTGCCAGCAGTTTAGAAGGCAGTAGCTATGGCTACACCTTC. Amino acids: CASSLEGSSYGYTF.

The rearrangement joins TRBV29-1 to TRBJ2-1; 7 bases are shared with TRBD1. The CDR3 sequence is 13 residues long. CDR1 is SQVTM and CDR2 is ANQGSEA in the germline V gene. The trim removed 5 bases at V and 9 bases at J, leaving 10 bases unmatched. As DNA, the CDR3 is TGCAGCGTTAGAGGGGGCCTAGGACGTGAGCAGTTCTTC. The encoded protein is CSVRGGLGREQFF.

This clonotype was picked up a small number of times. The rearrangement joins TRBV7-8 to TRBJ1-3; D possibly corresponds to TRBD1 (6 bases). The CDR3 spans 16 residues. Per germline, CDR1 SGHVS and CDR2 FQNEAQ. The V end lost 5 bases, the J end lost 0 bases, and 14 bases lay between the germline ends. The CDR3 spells CASSPRQAPSGNTIYF. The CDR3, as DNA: TGTGCCAGCAGCCCTAGACAGGCTCCCTCTGGAAACACCATATATTTT.

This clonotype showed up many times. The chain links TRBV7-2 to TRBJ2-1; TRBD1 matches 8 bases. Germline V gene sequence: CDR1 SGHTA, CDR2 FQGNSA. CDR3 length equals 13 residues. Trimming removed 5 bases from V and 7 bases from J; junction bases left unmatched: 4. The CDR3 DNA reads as TGTGCCAGCAGCATGGACAGGGTGAATGAGCAGTTCTTC. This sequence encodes CASSMDRVNEQFF.

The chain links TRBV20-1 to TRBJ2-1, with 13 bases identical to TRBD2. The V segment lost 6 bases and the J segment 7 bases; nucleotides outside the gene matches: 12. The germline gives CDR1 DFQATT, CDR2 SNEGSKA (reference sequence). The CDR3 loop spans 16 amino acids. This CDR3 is CSARYPGLAGKNEQFF. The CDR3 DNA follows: TGCAGTGCACGCTATCCGGGACTAGCGGGAAAAAATGAGCAGTTCTTC.

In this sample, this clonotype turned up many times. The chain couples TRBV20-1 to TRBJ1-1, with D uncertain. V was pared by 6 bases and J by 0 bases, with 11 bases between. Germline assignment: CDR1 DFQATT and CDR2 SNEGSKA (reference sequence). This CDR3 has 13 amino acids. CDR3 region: CSANRLLNTEAFF. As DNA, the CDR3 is TGCAGTGCAAACAGATTATTGAACACTGAAGCTTTCTTT.

CDR3 sequence: CASSLTRDRGRYEQYF. In DNA, the CDR3 is TGTGCCAGCAGTTTAACCAGGGACAGGGGGCGGTACGAGCAGTACTTC. The rearrangement links TRBV28 to TRBJ2-7, with 12 bases that match TRBD1. After removal of 2 bases from V and 4 bases from J, the junction contained 6 bases not matched to a gene. The CDR3 contains 16 residues. The germline CDR1 and CDR2 sequences are MDHEN and SYDVKM.

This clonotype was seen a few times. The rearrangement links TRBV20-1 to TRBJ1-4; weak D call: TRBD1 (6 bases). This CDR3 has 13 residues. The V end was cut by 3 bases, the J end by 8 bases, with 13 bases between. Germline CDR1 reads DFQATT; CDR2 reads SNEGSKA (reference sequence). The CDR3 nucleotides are TGCAGTGCTAGTAGGGGGGGAAGGGAAAAACTGTTTTTT. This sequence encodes CSASRGGREKLFF.

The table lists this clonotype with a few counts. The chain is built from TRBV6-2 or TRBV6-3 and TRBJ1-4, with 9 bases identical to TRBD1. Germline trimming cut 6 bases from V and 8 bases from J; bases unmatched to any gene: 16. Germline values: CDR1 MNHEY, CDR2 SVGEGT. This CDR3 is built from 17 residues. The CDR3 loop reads CASRIGQGTPGAEKLFF. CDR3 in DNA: TGTGCCAGCAGAATAGGACAGGGGACACCCGGGGCCGAAAAACTGTTTTTT.

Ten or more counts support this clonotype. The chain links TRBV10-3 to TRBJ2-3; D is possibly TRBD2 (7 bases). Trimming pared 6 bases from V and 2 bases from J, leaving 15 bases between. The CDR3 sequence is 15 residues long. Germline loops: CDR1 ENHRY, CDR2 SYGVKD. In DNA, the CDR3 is TGTGCCATCAGGGAGGGGGGGGGCGTCACAGATACGCAGTATTTT. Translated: CAIREGGGVTDTQYF.

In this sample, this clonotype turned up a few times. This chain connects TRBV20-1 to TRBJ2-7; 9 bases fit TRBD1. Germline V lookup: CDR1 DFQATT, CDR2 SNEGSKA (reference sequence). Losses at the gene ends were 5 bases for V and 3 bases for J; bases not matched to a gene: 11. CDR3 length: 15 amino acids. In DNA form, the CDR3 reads TGCAGTGCTTCCGTTACGGGACAGGGATACTACGAGCAGTACTTC. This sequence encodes CSASVTGQGYYEQYF.

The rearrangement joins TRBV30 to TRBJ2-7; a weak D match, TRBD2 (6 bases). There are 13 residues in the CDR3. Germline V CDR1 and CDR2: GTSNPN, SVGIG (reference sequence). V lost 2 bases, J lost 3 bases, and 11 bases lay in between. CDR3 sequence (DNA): TGTGCCTGGAGTTGGACGGGAGACTACGAGCAGTACTTC. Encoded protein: CAWSWTGDYEQYF.

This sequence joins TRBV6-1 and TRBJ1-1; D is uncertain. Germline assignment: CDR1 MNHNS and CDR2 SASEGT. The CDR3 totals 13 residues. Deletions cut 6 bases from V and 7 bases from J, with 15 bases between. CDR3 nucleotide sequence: TGTGCCAGCAGCCTAAATGAAGAACTTGAAGCTTTCTTT. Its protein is CASSLNEELEAFF.

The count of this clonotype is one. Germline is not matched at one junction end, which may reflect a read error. The CDR3 here is CTSSCEKWEKNYNEQFF. The CDR3 DNA reads TGTACCAGCAGCTGTGAAAAGTGGGAAAAGAACTACAATGAGCAGTTCTTC. The chain has TRBV12-3 or TRBV12-4 and TRBJ2-1; D remains ambiguous. CDR3 size: 17 residues.

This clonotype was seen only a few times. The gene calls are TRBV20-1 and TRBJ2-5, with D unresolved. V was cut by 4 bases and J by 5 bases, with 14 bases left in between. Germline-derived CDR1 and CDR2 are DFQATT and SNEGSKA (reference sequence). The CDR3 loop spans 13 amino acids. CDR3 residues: CSATPLGLETQYF. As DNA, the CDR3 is TGCAGTGCTACTCCTCTTGGGTTGGAGACCCAGTACTTC.

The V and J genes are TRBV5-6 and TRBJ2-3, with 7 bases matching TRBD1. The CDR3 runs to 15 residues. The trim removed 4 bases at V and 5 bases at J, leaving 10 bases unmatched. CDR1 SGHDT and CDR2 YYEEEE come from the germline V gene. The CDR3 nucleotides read TGTGCCAGCAGCAGAACAGGGGCCACAGTAGATACGCAGTATTTT. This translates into CASSRTGATVDTQYF.